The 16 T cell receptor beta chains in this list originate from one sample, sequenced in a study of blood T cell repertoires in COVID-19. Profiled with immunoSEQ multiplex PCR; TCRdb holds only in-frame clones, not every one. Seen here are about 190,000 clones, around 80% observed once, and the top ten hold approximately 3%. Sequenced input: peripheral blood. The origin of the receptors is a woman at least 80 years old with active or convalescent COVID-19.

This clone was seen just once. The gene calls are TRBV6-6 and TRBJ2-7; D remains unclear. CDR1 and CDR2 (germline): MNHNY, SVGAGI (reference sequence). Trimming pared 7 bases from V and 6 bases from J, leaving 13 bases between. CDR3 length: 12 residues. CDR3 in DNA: TGTGCCAGCAAAGTTCAGTTTCGCGAGCAGTACTTC. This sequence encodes CASKVQFREQYF.

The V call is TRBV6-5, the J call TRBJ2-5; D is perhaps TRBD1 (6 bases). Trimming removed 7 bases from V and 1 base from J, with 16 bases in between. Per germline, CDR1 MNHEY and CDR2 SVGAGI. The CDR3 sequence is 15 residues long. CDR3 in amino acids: CASNTQGGAQETQYF. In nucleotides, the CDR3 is TGTGCCAGCAATACCCAAGGGGGAGCCCAAGAGACCCAGTACTTC.

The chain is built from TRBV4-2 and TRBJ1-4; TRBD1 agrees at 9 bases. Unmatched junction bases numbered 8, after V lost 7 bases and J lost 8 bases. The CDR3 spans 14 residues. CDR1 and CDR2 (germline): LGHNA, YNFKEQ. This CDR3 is CASTQGDRDEKLFF. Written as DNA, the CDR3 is TGTGCCAGCACCCAGGGGGACAGGGACGAAAAACTGTTTTTT.

CDR3 residues: CASTPRGTSYEQYF. The CDR3 coding sequence is TGTGCCAGCACCCCTCGGGGGACGTCCTACGAGCAGTACTTC. The V call is TRBV7-2, the J call TRBJ2-7; D is perhaps TRBD2 (6 bases). CDR3 size: 14 residues. Germline V gene lookup returns CDR1 SGHTA and CDR2 FQGNSA. The germline V and J ends were trimmed by 7 bases and 1 base, with 14 bases remaining between them. The whole variable domain, remainder taken from reference TRBV7-2 and TRBJ2-7, is GAGVSQSPSNKVTEKGKDVELRCDPISGHTALYWYRQSLGQGLEFLIYFQGNSAPDKSGLPSDRFSAERTGGSVSTLTIQRTQQEDSAVYLCASTPRGTSYEQYFGPGTRLTVT.

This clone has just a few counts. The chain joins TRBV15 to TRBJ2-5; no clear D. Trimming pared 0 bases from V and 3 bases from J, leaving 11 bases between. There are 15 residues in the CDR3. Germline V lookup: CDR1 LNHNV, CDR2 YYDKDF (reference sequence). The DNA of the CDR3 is TGTGCCACCAGCAGAGATCGGAGAGTGGAAGAGACCCAGTACTTC. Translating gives CATSRDRRVEETQYF.

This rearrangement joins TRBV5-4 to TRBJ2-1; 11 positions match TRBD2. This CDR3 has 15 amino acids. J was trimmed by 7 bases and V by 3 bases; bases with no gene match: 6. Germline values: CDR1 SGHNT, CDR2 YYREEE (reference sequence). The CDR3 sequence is CASSSASGGLNEQFF. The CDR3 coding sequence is TGTGCCAGCAGCTCAGCTAGCGGGGGGTTGAATGAGCAGTTCTTC.

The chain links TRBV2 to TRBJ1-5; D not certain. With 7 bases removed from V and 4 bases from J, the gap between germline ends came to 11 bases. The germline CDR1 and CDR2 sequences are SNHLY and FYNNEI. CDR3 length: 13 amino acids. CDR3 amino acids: CASNLGLNQPQHF. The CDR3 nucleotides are TGTGCCAGCAACCTCGGGTTGAATCAGCCCCAGCATTTT.

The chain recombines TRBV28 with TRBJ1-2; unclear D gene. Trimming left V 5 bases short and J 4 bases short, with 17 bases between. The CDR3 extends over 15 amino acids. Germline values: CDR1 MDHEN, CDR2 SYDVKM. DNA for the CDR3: TGTGCCAGCAGTGCGACTAGCGGACCATTCTATGGCTACACCTTC. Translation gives CASSATSGPFYGYTF.

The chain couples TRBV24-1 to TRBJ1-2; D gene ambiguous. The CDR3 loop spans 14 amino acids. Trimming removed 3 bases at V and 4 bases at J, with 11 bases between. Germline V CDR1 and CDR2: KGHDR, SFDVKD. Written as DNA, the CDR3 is TGTGCCACCAGTGATAATATAGATTCCTATGGCTACACCTTC. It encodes CATSDNIDSYGYTF.

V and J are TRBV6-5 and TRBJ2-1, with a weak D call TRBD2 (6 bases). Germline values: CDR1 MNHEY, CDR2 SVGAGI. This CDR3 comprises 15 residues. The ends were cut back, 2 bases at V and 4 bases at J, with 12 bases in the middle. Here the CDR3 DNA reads TGTGCCAGCAGTTACGAGCTAGCGCCGTACAATGAGCAGTTCTTC. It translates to CASSYELAPYNEQFF.

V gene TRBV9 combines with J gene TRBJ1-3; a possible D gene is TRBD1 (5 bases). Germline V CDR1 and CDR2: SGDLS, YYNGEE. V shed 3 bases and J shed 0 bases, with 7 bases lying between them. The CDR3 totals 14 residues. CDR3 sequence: CASSEQVSGNTIYF. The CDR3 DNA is TGTGCCAGCAGCGAACAGGTCTCTGGAAACACCATATATTTT. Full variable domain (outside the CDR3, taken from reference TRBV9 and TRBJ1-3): DSGVTQTPKHLITATGQRVTLRCSPRSGDLSVYWYQQSLDQGLQFLIQYYNGEERAKGNILERFSAQQFPDLHSELNLSSLELGDSALYFCASSEQVSGNTIYFGEGSWLTVV.

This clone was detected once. The CDR3 region is CASSLEGQTQYF. The CDR3 DNA reads TGTGCCAGCAGCTTAGAGGGACAGACACAGTACTTC. This chain uses TRBV7-9 with TRBJ2-4; 7 bases align to TRBD1. The germline V gene encodes CDR1 SEHNR and CDR2 FQNEAQ (reference sequence). The CDR3 loop spans 12 amino acids. After removal of 1 base from V and 13 bases from J, the junction contained 4 bases not matched to a gene.

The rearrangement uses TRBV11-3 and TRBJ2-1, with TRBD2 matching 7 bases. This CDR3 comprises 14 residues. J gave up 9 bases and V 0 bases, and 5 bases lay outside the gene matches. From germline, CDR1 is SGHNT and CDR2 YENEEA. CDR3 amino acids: CASSLEERDSEQFF. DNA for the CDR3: TGTGCCAGCAGCTTAGAAGAGCGGGATAGTGAGCAGTTCTTC.

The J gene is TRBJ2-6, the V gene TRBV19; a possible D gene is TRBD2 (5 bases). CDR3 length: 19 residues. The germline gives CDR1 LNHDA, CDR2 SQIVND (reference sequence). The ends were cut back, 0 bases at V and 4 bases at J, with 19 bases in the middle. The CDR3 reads CASSIDLLGGLSGANVLTF. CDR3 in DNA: TGTGCCAGTAGTATAGATCTCTTGGGCGGACTCTCCGGGGCCAACGTCCTGACTTTC.

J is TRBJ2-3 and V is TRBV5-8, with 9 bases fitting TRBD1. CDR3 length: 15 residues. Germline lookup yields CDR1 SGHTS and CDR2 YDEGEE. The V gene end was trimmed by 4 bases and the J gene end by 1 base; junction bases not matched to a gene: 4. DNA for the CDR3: TGTGCCAGCAGCGCGGGACAGGGAGGCACAGATACGCAGTATTTT. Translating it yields CASSAGQGGTDTQYF.

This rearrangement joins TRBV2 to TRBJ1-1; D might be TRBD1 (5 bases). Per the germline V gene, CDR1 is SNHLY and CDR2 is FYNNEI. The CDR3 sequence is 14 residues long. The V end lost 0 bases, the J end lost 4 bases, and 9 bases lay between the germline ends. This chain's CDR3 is CASSEALGGTEAFF. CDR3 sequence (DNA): TGTGCCAGCAGTGAAGCGCTGGGGGGCACTGAAGCTTTCTTT.